This TCR beta chain stems from a study of identical twins. Broader study findings: It was possible that invariant MAIT and iNKT cells partly confounded the zero-insertion analyses.

Many counts were recorded for this clonotype. Its antigen is unidentified. V dropped 2 bases and J dropped 9 bases, with 17 bases sitting between them. Germline V gene sequence: CDR1 MNHEY, CDR2 SVGAGI. There are 15 residues in the CDR3. Unique molecular identifiers were present on cDNA, and template switching added a universal primer site. TCRdb itself ran the 5' RACE reads through MiXCR, one entry per CDR3 protein. The data hold 300,000 to 400,000 distinct CDR3 sequences, with about 9% observed a single time. Everyone who gave samples was a healthy Caucasian. Sequences were obtained from naive T cells sorted from blood. The rearrangement links TRBV6-5 to TRBJ2-1; a possible D gene is TRBD2 (6 bases). This TCR was recovered from a woman in her 50s in good health. The CDR3 region has the DNA TGTGCCAGCAGTTACAGGGCGGGATGGGGAGCTGAGCAGTTCTTC. This sequence encodes CASSYRAGWGAEQFF.